The 3 T cell receptor beta chains reported below all come from one sample, sequenced in a study of blood T cell repertoires in COVID-19. Using immunoSEQ multiplex PCR, the repertoire was profiled, and TCRdb retains in-frame clones only, with some absent. The repertoire holds around 70,000 clones, with about four fifths as singletons. The sequenced sample consisted of peripheral blood. The receptors were sampled from a man in his 70s with acute or convalescent COVID-19.

The V and J genes are TRBV5-1 and TRBJ2-7; TRBD1 matches 8 bases. The V segment lost 7 bases and the J segment 2 bases; nucleotides outside the gene matches: 8. Germline-derived CDR1 and CDR2 are SGHRS and YFSETQ. This CDR3 contains 14 residues. CDR3 nucleotide sequence: TGCGCCAGCGGCCCAGGGGGCACGACCTACGAGCAGTACTTC. Its translation: CASGPGGTTYEQYF.

This clone occurred a few times. This chain uses TRBV11-2 with TRBJ1-2; D might be TRBD1 (5 bases). Deletions cut 0 bases from V and 4 bases from J, with 12 bases between. Germline CDR1 is SGHAT and CDR2 is FQNNGV. This CDR3 contains 15 residues. The DNA of the CDR3 is TGTGCCAGCAGCTTAGATGGGGGGGTAGGCTATGGCTACACCTTC. Protein sequence: CASSLDGGVGYGYTF.

V and J are TRBV18 and TRBJ2-1; no definite D call. From germline, CDR1 is KGHSH and CDR2 LQKENI. This CDR3 spans 13 amino acids. Trimming left V 3 bases short and J 8 bases short, with 11 bases between. CDR3 coding DNA: TGTGCCAGCTCACCTCAGAATGCGGATGAGCAGTTCTTC. Translating it yields CASSPQNADEQFF.